This T cell receptor beta chain is drawn from a study of T cell responses to AZD1222 COVID-19 vaccine (dated by TCRdb to the early 2020s). In the study overall: AZD1222 recipients with second doses at about 4 weeks or about 12 weeks were pooled, because spike-specific TCR depth and breadth did not differ between schedules. TCR sequencing covered about 230 trial participants: 200 to 220 given two doses of AZD1222 and 26 given two doses of MenACWY control vaccine. Trial participants were enrolled by age into 18-55, 56-69 and 70-plus year subgroups, with approximately 150, 30 and 60 TCR-sequenced participants respectively.

V loses 0 bases, J loses 3 bases, and the germline ends lie 6 bases apart. CDR3 length: 14 amino acids, cysteine to phenylalanine. Only the CDR3 region is kept as DNA, spanning 42 bases read in frame from base 1. The germline V gene encodes CDR1 MNHEY and CDR2 SVGAGI. Broad study findings and their caveats: After two AZD1222 doses, spike-specific TCR breadth and depth were significantly higher than at day 0 and than in MenACWY recipients. Epitopes outside the regions mutated in the B.1.351 and B.1.1.7 variants were reportedly recognized by nearly half of the unique spike-specific TCRs. Conclusions about previously exposed vaccinees were limited because only six AZD1222 recipients were SARS-CoV-2 seropositive at baseline. CD4 TCRs associated with the vaccine covered the entire spike protein, and the dominant responses were in regions 160-218 and 743-854. Because no day 14 peak-response samples were available, the repertoires could be characterized only after the peak T cell response. Participants were mostly white British, with more females than males. The authors suggested clonal diversity may have been underestimated. In the small 56-69-year group, the increase in depth fell short of significance, most likely because of low power.

The CDR3 regions of human TCRbeta chains were subjected to immunosequencing. In the original analysis: Repertoire TCRs were matched against a reference library of SARS-CoV-2-specific TCRs generated with the MIRA antigen-specificity platform. Breadth meant the fraction of unique TCRs that were SARS-CoV-2-associated, whereas depth meant the fraction of total T cells that were SARS-CoV-2-associated. Using the MIRA data, each spike-specific TCR was assigned both to the spike region to which the TCR was reactive and to a CD4 or CD8 class. Log10-transformed breadth and depth values were compared by one-way ANOVA with Sidak's multiple comparisons tests. This immuneACCESS table, as held by TCRdb, lists in-frame sequences with V and J called but not all clones. Of the missing ones, under half trace to an unresolved V gene in checked studies; the others have no known cause. The DNA was the basis for D and trimming; V, J and clone size are from that table. For this sample the table gives about 99,000 clones, of which approximately 90% were detected only once. Of the sample, around 3.1% is held by the ten largest clones.

Sample time point, as interpreted from the label and publication: baseline before first vaccination. The vaccinee samples were drawn from two UK trials, COV001 and COV002, one of which was a single-blind randomized controlled phase 2/3 trial testing AZD1222 (ChAdOx1 nCoV-19) in healthy adults. For TCRbeta chain sequencing, PBMC samples from trial participants were taken at day 0 and at day 28 after the second dose. Remarks on this clone: The specificity of this receptor is unknown. No qualities accompany the bases; no much larger clone lies one base away.

The sequence was collected from an adult in good health. Recombination joined TRBV6-5 with TRBJ1-3; 5 matching bases give a weak D call of TRBD1. Specimen: peripheral blood, collected on day 0 of AZD1222 vaccination. The nucleotides are TGTGCCAGCAGTTACTCGGGGGTTGGAAACACCATATATTTT. Its translation reads: CASSYSGVGNTIYF.